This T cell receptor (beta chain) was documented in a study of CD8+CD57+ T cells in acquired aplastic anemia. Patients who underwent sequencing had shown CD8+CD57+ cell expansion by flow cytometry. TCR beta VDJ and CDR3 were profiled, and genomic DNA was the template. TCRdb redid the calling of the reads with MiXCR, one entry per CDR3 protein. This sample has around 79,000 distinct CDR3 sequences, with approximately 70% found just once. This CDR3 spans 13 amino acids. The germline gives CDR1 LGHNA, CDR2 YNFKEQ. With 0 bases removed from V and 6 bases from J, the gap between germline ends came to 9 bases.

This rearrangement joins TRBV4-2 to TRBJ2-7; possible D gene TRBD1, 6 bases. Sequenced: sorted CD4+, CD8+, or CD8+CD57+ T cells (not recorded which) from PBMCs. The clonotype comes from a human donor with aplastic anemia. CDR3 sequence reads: CASSQEGAREQYF. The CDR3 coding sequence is TGTGCCAGCAGCCAAGAGGGGGCGCGCGAGCAGTACTTC.